Listed below are T cell receptor beta chains from one sample, sequenced in a study of CD8 T cells in Susac syndrome. TCRdb called the immunoSEQ multiplex PCR reads again in MiXCR, with one record for every CDR3 protein. In the table there are about 130,000 distinct CDR3 sequences, just under 95% of which are singletons. The specimen sequenced was CD8+ T cells from PBMCs. The source of these receptors is a human donor with Susac syndrome. Both conserved end residues are part of each CDR3. Each record gives: V gene, J gene, clone size, D gene, CDR3 DNA, CDR3 protein. The D gene is left open where the match is weak. The size entry is marked missing in some rows and otherwise reads once, few, many or a size class.

>TRBV7-2|TRBJ2-3|NA|NA
TGTGCCAGCAGCTTCGGGACGGAGCGCGGGGAAGCAGATACGCAGTATTTT
CASSFGTERGEADTQYF
>TRBV30|TRBJ1-5|NA|NA
TGTGCCTGGCACCACGGGGGCGGACAGCCCCAGCATTTT
CAWHHGGGQPQHF
>TRBV5-1|TRBJ2-1|NA|NA
TGCGCCAGCAATACACCCGACCGCCCCTATGAGCAGTTCTTC
CASNTPDRPYEQFF
>TRBV9|TRBJ2-6|NA|TRBD1
TGTGCCAGCAGCGGACAGGGGGGCGGGGCCAACGTCCTGACTTTC
CASSGQGGGANVLTF
>TRBV11-2|TRBJ2-2|NA|NA
TGTGCCAGCAGCTCTGCCTCCGGGGAGCTGTTTTTT
CASSSASGELFF
>TRBV12-3/TRBV12-4|TRBJ2-7|NA|TRBD1
TGTGCCAGCTTCGGCGGGGACAGGGGTTCCTACGAGCAGTACTTC
CASFGGDRGSYEQYF
>TRBV7-8|TRBJ1-1|NA|NA
TGTGCCAGCAGCTTAGGCGTGATGAACACTGAAGCTTTCTTT
CASSLGVMNTEAFF
>TRBV4-1|TRBJ1-6|NA|NA
TGCGCCAGCAGCCCGAGGACAGTTAATAATTCACCCCTCCACTTT
CASSPRTVNNSPLHF
>TRBV4-2|TRBJ2-1|few|TRBD2
TGTGCCAGCAGCCCCGGGACTAGCGGTTACAATGAGCAGTTCTTC
CASSPGTSGYNEQFF
>TRBV27|TRBJ2-7|NA|NA
TGTGCCAGCAGTCCTTGGGGGGCAGGCGAGCAGTACTTC
CASSPWGAGEQYF
>TRBV5-6|TRBJ2-5|NA|NA
TGTGCCAGCAGCTTGAGGGTCGCGTTCCAAGAGACCCAGTACTTC
CASSLRVAFQETQYF